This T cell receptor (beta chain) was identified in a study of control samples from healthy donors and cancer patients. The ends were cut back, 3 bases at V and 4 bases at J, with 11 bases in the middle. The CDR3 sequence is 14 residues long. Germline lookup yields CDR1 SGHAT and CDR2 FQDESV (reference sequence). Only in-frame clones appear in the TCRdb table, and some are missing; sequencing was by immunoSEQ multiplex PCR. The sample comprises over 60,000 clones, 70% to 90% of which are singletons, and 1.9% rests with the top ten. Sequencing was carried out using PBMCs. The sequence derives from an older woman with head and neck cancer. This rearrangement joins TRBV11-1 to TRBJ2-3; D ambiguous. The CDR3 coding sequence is TGTGCCAGCAGCTTGGGAAGGGCGTCAGATACGCAGTATTTT. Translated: CASSLGRASDTQYF.